The T cell receptor (beta chain) described here comes from a study of CD8 T cells in Susac syndrome. The V segment lost 6 bases and the J segment 5 bases; nucleotides outside the gene matches: 6. The CDR3 length is 15 residues. CDR1 and CDR2 from the germline V gene are MNHEY and SVGAGI. Reverse transcription used 0.5 to 1 ug RNA and random hexamers. TCRdb redid the calling of the immunoSEQ multiplex PCR reads with MiXCR, one entry per CDR3 protein. Of approximately 120,000 distinct CDR3 sequences listed, 90% to 95% are singletons. The clonotype was recovered from a human donor with Susac syndrome. Sequencing used CD8+ T cells from PBMCs. The chain recombines TRBV6-5 with TRBJ2-1; the match to TRBD2 covers 11 bases. The CDR3 reads CASSETSGVDNEQFF. The CDR3 bases are TGTGCCAGCAGCGAGACTAGCGGGGTTGACAATGAGCAGTTCTTC.